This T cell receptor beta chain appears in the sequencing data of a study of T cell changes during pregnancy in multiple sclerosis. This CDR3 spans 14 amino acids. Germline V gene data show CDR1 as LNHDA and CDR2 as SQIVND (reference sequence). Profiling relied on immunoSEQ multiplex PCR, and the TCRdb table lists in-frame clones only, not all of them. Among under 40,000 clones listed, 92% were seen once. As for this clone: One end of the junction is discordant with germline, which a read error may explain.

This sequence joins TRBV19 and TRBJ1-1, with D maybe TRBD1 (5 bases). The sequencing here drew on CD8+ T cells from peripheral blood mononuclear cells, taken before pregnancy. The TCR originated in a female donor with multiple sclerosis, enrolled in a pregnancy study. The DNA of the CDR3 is TGTGCCAGTAGTGGCGCAGGGCTGAATACTGAAGCTTTCTTT. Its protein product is CASSGAGLNTEAFF.